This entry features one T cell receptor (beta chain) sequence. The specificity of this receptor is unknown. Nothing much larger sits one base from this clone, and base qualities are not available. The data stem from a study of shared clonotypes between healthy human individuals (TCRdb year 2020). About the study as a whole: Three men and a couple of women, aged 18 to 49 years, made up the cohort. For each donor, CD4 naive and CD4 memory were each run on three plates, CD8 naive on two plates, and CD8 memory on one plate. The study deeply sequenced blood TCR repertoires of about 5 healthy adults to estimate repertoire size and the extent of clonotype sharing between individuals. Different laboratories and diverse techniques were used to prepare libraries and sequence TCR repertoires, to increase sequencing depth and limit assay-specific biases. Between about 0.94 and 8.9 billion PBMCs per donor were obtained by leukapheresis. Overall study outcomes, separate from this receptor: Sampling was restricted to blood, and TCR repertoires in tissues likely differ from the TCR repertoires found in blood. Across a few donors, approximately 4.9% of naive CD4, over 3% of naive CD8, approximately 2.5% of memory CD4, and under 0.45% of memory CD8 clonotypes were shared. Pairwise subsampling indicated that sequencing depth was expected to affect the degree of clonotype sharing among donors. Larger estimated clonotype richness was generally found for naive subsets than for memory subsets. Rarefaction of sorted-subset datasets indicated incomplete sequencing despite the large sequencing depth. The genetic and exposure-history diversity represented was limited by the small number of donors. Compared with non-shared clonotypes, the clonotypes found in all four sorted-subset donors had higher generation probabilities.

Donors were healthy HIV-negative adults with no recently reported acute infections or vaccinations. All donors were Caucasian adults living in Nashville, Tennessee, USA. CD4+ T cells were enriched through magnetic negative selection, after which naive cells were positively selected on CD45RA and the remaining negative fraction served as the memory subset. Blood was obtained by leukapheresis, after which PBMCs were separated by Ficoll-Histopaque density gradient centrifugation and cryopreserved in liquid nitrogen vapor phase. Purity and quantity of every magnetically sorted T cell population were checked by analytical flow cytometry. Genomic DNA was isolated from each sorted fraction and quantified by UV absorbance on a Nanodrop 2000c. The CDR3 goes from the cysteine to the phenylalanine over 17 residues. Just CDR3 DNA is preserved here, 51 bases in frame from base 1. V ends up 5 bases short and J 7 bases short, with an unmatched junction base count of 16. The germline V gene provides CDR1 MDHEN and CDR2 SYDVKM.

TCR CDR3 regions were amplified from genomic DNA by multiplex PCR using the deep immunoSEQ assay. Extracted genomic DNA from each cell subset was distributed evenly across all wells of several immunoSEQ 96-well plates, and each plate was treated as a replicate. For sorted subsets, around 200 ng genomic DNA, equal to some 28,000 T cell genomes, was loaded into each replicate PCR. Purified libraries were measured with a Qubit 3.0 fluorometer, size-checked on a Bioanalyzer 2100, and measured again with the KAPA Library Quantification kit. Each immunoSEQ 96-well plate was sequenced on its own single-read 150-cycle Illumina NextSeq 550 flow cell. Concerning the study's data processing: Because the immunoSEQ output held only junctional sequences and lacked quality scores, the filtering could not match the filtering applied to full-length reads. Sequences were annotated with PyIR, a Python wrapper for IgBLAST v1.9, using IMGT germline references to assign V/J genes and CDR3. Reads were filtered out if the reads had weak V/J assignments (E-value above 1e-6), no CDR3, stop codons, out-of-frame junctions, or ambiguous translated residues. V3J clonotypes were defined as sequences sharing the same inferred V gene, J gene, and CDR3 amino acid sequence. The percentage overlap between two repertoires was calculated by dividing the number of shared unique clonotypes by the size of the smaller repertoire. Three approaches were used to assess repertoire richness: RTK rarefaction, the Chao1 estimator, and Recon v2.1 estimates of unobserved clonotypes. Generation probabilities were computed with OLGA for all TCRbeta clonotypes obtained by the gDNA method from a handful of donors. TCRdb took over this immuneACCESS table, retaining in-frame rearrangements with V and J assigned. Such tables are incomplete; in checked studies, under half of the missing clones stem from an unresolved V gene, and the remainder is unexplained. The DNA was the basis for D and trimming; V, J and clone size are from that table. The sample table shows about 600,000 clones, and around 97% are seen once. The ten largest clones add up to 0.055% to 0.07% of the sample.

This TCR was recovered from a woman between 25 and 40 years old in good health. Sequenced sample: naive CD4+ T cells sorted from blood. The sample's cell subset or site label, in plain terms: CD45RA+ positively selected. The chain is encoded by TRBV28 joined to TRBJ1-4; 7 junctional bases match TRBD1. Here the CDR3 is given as CASSLPGGTGATEKLFF. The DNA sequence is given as TGTGCCAGCAGTCTTCCCGGTGGAACAGGGGCGACTGAAAAACTGTTTTTT.